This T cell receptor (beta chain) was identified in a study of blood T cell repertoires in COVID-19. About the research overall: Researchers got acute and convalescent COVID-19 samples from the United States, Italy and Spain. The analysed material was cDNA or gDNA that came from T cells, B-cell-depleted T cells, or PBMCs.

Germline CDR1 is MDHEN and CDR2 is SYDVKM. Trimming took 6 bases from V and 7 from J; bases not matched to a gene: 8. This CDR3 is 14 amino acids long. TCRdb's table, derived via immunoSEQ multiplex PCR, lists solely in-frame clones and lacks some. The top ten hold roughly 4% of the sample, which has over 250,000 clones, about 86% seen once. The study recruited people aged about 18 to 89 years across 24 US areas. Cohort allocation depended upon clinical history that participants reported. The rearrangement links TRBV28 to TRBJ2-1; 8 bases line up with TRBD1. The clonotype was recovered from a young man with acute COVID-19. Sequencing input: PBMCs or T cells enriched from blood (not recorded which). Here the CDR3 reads CASSLNQGANEQFF. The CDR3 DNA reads TGTGCCAGCAGCCTTAACCAGGGGGCGAATGAGCAGTTCTTC.